The 12 T cell receptor beta chains presented below share a single source sample, sequenced in a study of T cell responses to AZD1222 COVID-19 vaccine (dated by TCRdb to 2020 to 2023). The sample's time point label, in plain terms: baseline before first vaccination. Libraries were prepared through the immunoSEQ multiplex PCR assay. The clones in this table, taken by TCRdb from immuneACCESS, are in-frame only. Not every clone is retained; where verified, under half of the shortfall comes from an unresolved V gene, and the cause of the rest is unknown. The sample profile shows over 85,000 clones; more than 90% of them were found once. Roughly an eighth of the sample is taken by the ten largest. This specimen consisted of peripheral blood, obtained on day 0 of AZD1222 vaccination. Source of these receptors: an adult in good health.

The chain has TRBV14 and TRBJ2-5; TRBD2 might be the D (6 bases). The ends were cut back, 1 base at V and 1 base at J, with 7 bases in the middle. Per germline, CDR1 SGHDN and CDR2 FVKESK. This CDR3 region has 14 residues. The DNA of the CDR3 is TGTGCCAGCAGCCAAGGGGGACTCCAAGAGACCCAGTACTTC. Protein sequence: CASSQGGLQETQYF.

In nucleotides, the CDR3 is TGTGCCAGTAGCCAGACTAGCGGGAGAGGGAATGAGCAGTTCTTC. The encoded protein is CASSQTSGRGNEQFF. The rearrangement joins TRBV19 to TRBJ2-1; TRBD2 matches 12 bases. Looked up from germline, CDR1 is LNHDA and CDR2 is SQIVND (reference sequence). The ends lost 6 bases at V and 7 bases at J; junction bases unmatched: 7. The CDR3 runs to 15 residues.

The chain links TRBV9 to TRBJ2-1; 15 bases agree with TRBD2. Looked up from germline, CDR1 is SGDLS and CDR2 is YYNGEE. There are 15 residues in the CDR3. Trimming took 3 bases from V and 10 from J; bases not matched to a gene: 5. Written as DNA, the CDR3 is TGTGCCAGCAGCGCCGGGACTAGCGGGGGGCAGGAGCAGTTCTTC. This sequence encodes CASSAGTSGGQEQFF.

This clone was detected only a few times. This chain uses TRBV18 with TRBJ1-2; no reliable D call. The CDR3 is 15 amino acids. The V end lost 2 bases, the J end lost 0 bases, and 10 bases lay between the germline ends. Germline CDR1 KGHSH, CDR2 LQKENI. CDR3 in amino acids: CASSPTTNSNYGYTF. Here the CDR3 DNA reads TGTGCCAGCTCACCAACGACCAACTCTAACTATGGCTACACCTTC.

The V gene is TRBV19, the J gene TRBJ1-5; D might be TRBD1 (5 bases). The CDR3 length is 17 residues. The germline V and J ends were trimmed by 1 base and 0 bases, with 13 bases remaining between them. The germline V gene has CDR1 LNHDA and CDR2 SQIVND (reference sequence). CDR3 region: CASSIGQGRHSNQPQHF. The CDR3 coding sequence is TGTGCCAGTAGTATAGGGCAGGGCAGGCATAGCAATCAGCCCCAGCATTTT.

The V call is TRBV2, the J call TRBJ1-1; no clear D gene. The CDR3 spans 12 residues. Trimming cost V 4 bases and J 4 bases, with 7 bases left between them. Germline CDR1 reads SNHLY; CDR2 reads FYNNEI. The CDR3 sequence is CASSGILTEAFF. CDR3 nucleotides: TGTGCCAGCAGTGGGATCCTCACTGAAGCTTTCTTT.

This clone came up once. V is TRBV19 and J is TRBJ1-3, with D unresolved. Trimming took 7 bases from V and 0 from J, leaving 13 bases between them. The CDR3 extends over 15 amino acids. CDR1 is LNHDA and CDR2 is SQIVND in the germline V gene (reference sequence). This CDR3 reads CASTIGSSSGNTIYF. The CDR3 DNA sequence: TGTGCCAGTACTATCGGGTCCTCCTCTGGAAACACCATATATTTT.

The chain is built from TRBV6-1 and TRBJ1-5; 7 bases fit TRBD1. V gave up 3 bases and J gave up 4 bases; unmatched junction bases: 6. The CDR3 covers 15 residues. CDR1 and CDR2 (germline): MNHNS, SASEGT. This CDR3 is CASSEGQSFNQPQHF. In DNA form, the CDR3 reads TGTGCCAGCAGTGAGGGACAGAGCTTTAATCAGCCCCAGCATTTT.

The J gene is TRBJ2-7, the V gene TRBV19, with 9 bases lining up with TRBD1. Germline CDR1 is LNHDA and CDR2 is SQIVND (reference sequence). J was trimmed by 3 bases and V by 2 bases; bases with no gene match: 8. The CDR3 spans 16 residues. The CDR3 loop is CASSISFGTGLYEQYF. The CDR3, as DNA: TGTGCCAGTAGTATAAGCTTCGGGACAGGGCTCTACGAGCAGTACTTC.

By its share, this clone is medium-sized. The V gene is TRBV28, the J gene TRBJ2-7, with 7 bases lining up with TRBD2. The V segment lost 7 bases and the J segment 3 bases; nucleotides outside the gene matches: 9. Germline lookup yields CDR1 MDHEN and CDR2 SYDVKM. The CDR3 spans 14 residues. In DNA form, the CDR3 reads TGTGCCAGCAAACCAGCGGGACTCCTCTACGAGCAGTACTTC. Translation gives CASKPAGLLYEQYF.

The chain couples TRBV7-8 to TRBJ2-1; 7 nucleotides match TRBD1. CDR3 size: 14 residues. Unmatched junction bases numbered 9, after V lost 4 bases and J lost 9 bases. Germline V lookup: CDR1 SGHVS, CDR2 FQNEAQ. The CDR3 DNA is TGTGCCAGCAGCTCAAGGGGGCTATTTGCTGAGCAGTTCTTC. It codes for CASSSRGLFAEQFF.

This chain uses TRBV7-2 with TRBJ1-2, with TRBD1 matching 7 bases. V lost 5 bases, J lost 4 bases, and 4 bases stayed unmatched. The CDR3 length is 13 residues. CDR1 is SGHTA and CDR2 is FQGNSA in the germline V gene. CDR3 sequence: CASSKGQAYGYTF. Here the CDR3 DNA reads TGTGCCAGCAGCAAAGGACAGGCCTATGGCTACACCTTC.